This is a list of T cell receptor beta chains from one sample in a study of response to subunit inactivated influenza vaccine. TCRdb analysed the RT-PCR reads with MiXCR anew, one entry per CDR3 protein. This sample has fewer than 650,000 distinct CDR3 sequences; 10% to 15% occur once, and the top ten carry roughly 13%. Sequenced here: PBMCs from blood, sampled roughly 46 days after vaccination. The source of these receptors is a man aged 50-59 years who received an inactivated influenza vaccine. Each CDR3 is given with its conserved first and last residue. The D gene is left open where the match is weak. Clone sizes are given selectively: once, few, many, or a class where the clone is expanded.

V	D	size	J	DNA	CDR3
TRBV7-9	NA	NA	TRBJ2-5	TGTGCCAGCAGCCAAACCCCGGGGCAGGAGACCCAGTACTTC	CASSQTPGQETQYF
TRBV4-3	NA	many	TRBJ2-1	TGCGCCAGCAGCCAAGACTCGGGAGTCCCCAATGAGCAGTTCTTC	CASSQDSGVPNEQFF
TRBV4-2	NA	once	TRBJ1-4	TGTGCCAGCAGCCAACTCAACGAAAAACTGTTTTTT	CASSQLNEKLFF
TRBV28	TRBD1	NA	TRBJ2-6	TGTGCCAGCAGTCCCGGGACAGGGGGCGCTGGGGCCAACGTCCTGACTTTC	CASSPGTGGAGANVLTF
TRBV5-1	TRBD1	NA	TRBJ1-6	TGCGCCAGCGGCTCAGGACAGGGGGCTTTGAATTCACCCCTCCACTTT	CASGSGQGALNSPLHF
TRBV29-1	NA	NA	TRBJ2-5	TGCAGCGTTGTCAGGGGCCAAGAGACCCAGTACTTC	CSVVRGQETQYF
TRBV7-3	NA	NA	TRBJ2-2	TGTGCCAGCAGCTTGTCCTCGGACGGGGAGCTGTTTTTT	CASSLSSDGELFF
TRBV24-1	NA	few	TRBJ1-5	TGTGCCACGTCGGGCGGGGCGGCTCAGCCCCAGCATTTT	CATSGGAAQPQHF
TRBV5-1	NA	few	TRBJ2-7	TGCGCCAGCAGCTTGGCCACTAGATCCTACGAGCAGTACTTC	CASSLATRSYEQYF
TRBV28	NA	many	TRBJ1-6	TGTGCCAGCAGGTGGAGGGATAGGGCTGGAGGTGTTAATTCACCCCTCCACTTT	CASRWRDRAGGVNSPLHF
TRBV29-1	NA	few	TRBJ2-1	TGCAGCGTTGAAGGCTGGGCAGGGAGGCCTTCCCCCAATGAGCAGTTCTTC	CSVEGWAGRPSPNEQFF
TRBV6-2/TRBV6-3	NA	NA	TRBJ1-2	TGTGCCAGCACCCCGGACGGTTCCTATGGCTACACCTTC	CASTPDGSYGYTF
TRBV2	NA	few	TRBJ2-5	TGTGCCAGCAGTGGGGAAGAGACCCAGTACTTC	CASSGEETQYF
TRBV20-1	NA	few	TRBJ2-5	TGCAGTGCGCCCCCGAGCGCATATCCTCAAGAGACCCAGTACTTC	CSAPPSAYPQETQYF
TRBV20-1	NA	NA	TRBJ2-3	TGCAGTGCTAGACGACCCGGACTGCGAGGCACAGATACGCAGTATTTT	CSARRPGLRGTDTQYF
TRBV5-1	TRBD1	many	TRBJ2-7	TGCGCCAGCAGCTTAGGACAGGGTCCTTCCTACGAGCAGTACTTC	CASSLGQGPSYEQYF
TRBV11-2	TRBD2	many	TRBJ2-1	TGTGCCAGCAGCTTAGAGGGGTCTAGCGGATACTCCTACAATGAGCAGTTCTTC	CASSLEGSSGYSYNEQFF
TRBV6-2/TRBV6-3	NA	NA	TRBJ2-7	TGTGCCAGCAGTTACTATACAGGGAACGAGCAGTACTTC	CASSYYTGNEQYF
TRBV6-1	TRBD2	NA	TRBJ2-1	TGTGCCAGCAGCCCGACTAGCGGGAGGGCCTTCTCAGGCAATGAGCAGTTCTTC	CASSPTSGRAFSGNEQFF
TRBV7-6	TRBD2	few	TRBJ2-7	TGTGCCAGCAGCGCAACTAGCGGAGCCTACGAGCAGTACTTC	CASSATSGAYEQYF
TRBV7-2	TRBD2	many	TRBJ2-1	TGTGCCAGCAGCTTAGCGATGGGCGGGAGGACTCGCTCCTACAATGAGCAGTTCTTC	CASSLAMGGRTRSYNEQFF
TRBV12-3/TRBV12-4	NA	few	TRBJ1-6	TGTGCCAGCAGTTTACTTGGGAGCTCCTATAATTCACCCCTCCACTTT	CASSLLGSSYNSPLHF
TRBV3-1	NA	few	TRBJ2-1	TGTGCCAGCAGCCAAGATGTCCGTAGTAGGGGGAAGTTCTTC	CASSQDVRSRGKFF
TRBV3-1	TRBD2	NA	TRBJ2-4	TGTGCCAGCAGCCCGGGGACTAGCTCCCTCGGAAACATTCAGTACTTC	CASSPGTSSLGNIQYF
TRBV5-1	TRBD2	NA	TRBJ2-3	TGCGCCAGCAGCCCTCGGCCTAGCGGGGGGCCAGATACGCAGTATTTT	CASSPRPSGGPDTQYF
TRBV20-1	TRBD2	many	TRBJ2-7	TGCAGTGCGATAGGAGGCGGGGGACGTCGGACCTACGAGCAGTACTTC	CSAIGGGGRRTYEQYF
TRBV20-1	TRBD1	few	TRBJ2-7	TGCAGTGCTAGAGTCCCCGGGACAGGGGGTACTGTGCAGTACTTC	CSARVPGTGGTVQYF
TRBV27	NA	many	TRBJ2-1	TGTGCCAGCAGGGGCGGGGCAGGGGGTAACAATGAGCAGTTCTTC	CASRGGAGGNNEQFF
TRBV7-2	TRBD1	NA	TRBJ1-6	TGTGCCAGCAGCCCTCAGGGGGTTTCACCCCTCCACTTT	CASSPQGVSPLHF
TRBV9	NA	many	TRBJ2-7	TGTGCCAGCAGCGTAGGGACTCCCGAGCTCTACGAGCAGTACTTC	CASSVGTPELYEQYF
TRBV7-6	TRBD1	few	TRBJ2-3	TGTGCCAGCAGCTTAACCGCTCAGGGGGCTGGGACAGATACGCAGTATTTT	CASSLTAQGAGTDTQYF
TRBV11-2	NA	few	TRBJ1-1	TGTGCCAGCAGCTTTGGGCGACTCTATATGAACACTGAAGCTTTCTTT	CASSFGRLYMNTEAFF
TRBV6-6	NA	many	TRBJ1-2	TGTGCCAGCAGCCTCGACTATGGCTACACCTTC	CASSLDYGYTF
TRBV20-1	TRBD2	many	TRBJ2-3	TGCAGTGCTAAGCGTGGGGGGGGAAGCACAGATACGCAGTATTTT	CSAKRGGGSTDTQYF
TRBV7-8	NA	NA	TRBJ1-2	TGTGCCAGCAGCCCTATGGCCACCTATGGCTACACCTTC	CASSPMATYGYTF
TRBV5-1	TRBD1	NA	TRBJ1-2	TGCGCCAGCAGCTTGGGCAGGGGGTTTGGCTACACCTTC	CASSLGRGFGYTF
TRBV11-2	NA	few	TRBJ2-7	TGTGCCAGCAGCTTAACCAGGTCGTCTTCTTACGAGCAGTACTTC	CASSLTRSSSYEQYF
TRBV20-1	TRBD2	NA	TRBJ2-7	TGCAGTGCCCGTAGCGGGGGGGACTACGAGCAGTACTTC	CSARSGGDYEQYF
TRBV20-1	NA	NA	TRBJ2-5	TGCAGTGCTAGAGATCCAGGGTTCCAAGAGACCCAGTACTTC	CSARDPGFQETQYF
TRBV4-3	TRBD2	NA	TRBJ2-7	TGCGCCAGCAGACAAGATGGGCGGGAGGGCCGCTACGAGCAGTACTTC	CASRQDGREGRYEQYF
TRBV4-3	TRBD2	NA	TRBJ2-1	TGCGCCAGCAGCCGGCAGCGGGAGTACCTTGGTGAGCAGTTCTTC	CASSRQREYLGEQFF
TRBV7-9	NA	few	TRBJ2-7	TGTGCCAGCAGCCTGCGGAGGGATGGAGGCCTCTACGAGCAGTACTTC	CASSLRRDGGLYEQYF
TRBV7-2	NA	few	TRBJ2-3	TGTGCCAGCAGCTTAGCACGCAACTCCGCGACGCAGTATTTT	CASSLARNSATQYF
TRBV20-1	NA	few	TRBJ2-1	TGCAGTGCTACAACACCGACTGTATACAATGAGCAGTTCTTC	CSATTPTVYNEQFF
TRBV20-1	TRBD2	NA	TRBJ2-1	TGCAGTGCTAGACCTGGACTAGCGGACCCTTACAATGAGCAGTTCTTC	CSARPGLADPYNEQFF
TRBV28	TRBD2	NA	TRBJ2-4	TGTGCCAGCAGTTTTCCAACCCCGAGAAGCGGGAGTGCCAAAAACATTCAGTACTTC	CASSFPTPRSGSAKNIQYF
TRBV7-2	NA	few	TRBJ2-3	TGTGCCAGCAGCTCACAGGGCCGCGACACAGATACGCAGTATTTT	CASSSQGRDTDTQYF
TRBV5-1	NA	many	TRBJ2-5	TGCGCCAGCAGCGACGGACGAGGGACCCAGTACTTC	CASSDGRGTQYF
TRBV20-1	NA	many	TRBJ2-5	TGCAGTGCTAGAGACCGGGACGGAGAGACCCAGTACTTC	CSARDRDGETQYF
TRBV20-1	NA	many	TRBJ1-5	TGCAGTGGGGGGGCGCTTAGCAATCAGCCCCAGCATTTT	CSGGALSNQPQHF
TRBV24-1	TRBD2	NA	TRBJ2-1	TGTGCCACCAGTGATCGGACTAGTATTGAGCAGTTCTTC	CATSDRTSIEQFF
TRBV12-3/TRBV12-4	NA	NA	TRBJ2-3	TGTGCCAGCAGGCCAACGGGCCCCTCTGGGGACACAGATACGCAGTATTTT	CASRPTGPSGDTDTQYF